This TCR beta chain originates from a study of beta chain features in type 1 diabetes. Every participating donor gave one draw, a heparinised blood sample averaging around 120 mL. V gave up 7 bases and J gave up 7 bases; unmatched junction bases: 9. The CDR3 is 13 amino acids. Germline-derived CDR1 and CDR2 are SQVTM and ANQGSEA. The study reverse transcribed the entire isolated RNA, so it sequenced expressed TCRB transcripts. Some 4 million reads on average were seen across naive, central memory and regulatory T cell samples. The assay was immunoSEQ multiplex PCR, and TCRdb's table has in-frame clones only and misses some. The sample contains about 260,000 clones, approximately 70% of which appear only once.

This chain connects TRBV29-1 to TRBJ2-5, with 10 bases lining up with TRBD1. The sample comprised naive CD4+ T cells from blood. The sequence came from a man aged 25-45 years in good health. DNA of the CDR3: TGCAGCGGCATGGGACAGGGGTTCGGGACCCAGTACTTC. Residues: CSGMGQGFGTQYF.